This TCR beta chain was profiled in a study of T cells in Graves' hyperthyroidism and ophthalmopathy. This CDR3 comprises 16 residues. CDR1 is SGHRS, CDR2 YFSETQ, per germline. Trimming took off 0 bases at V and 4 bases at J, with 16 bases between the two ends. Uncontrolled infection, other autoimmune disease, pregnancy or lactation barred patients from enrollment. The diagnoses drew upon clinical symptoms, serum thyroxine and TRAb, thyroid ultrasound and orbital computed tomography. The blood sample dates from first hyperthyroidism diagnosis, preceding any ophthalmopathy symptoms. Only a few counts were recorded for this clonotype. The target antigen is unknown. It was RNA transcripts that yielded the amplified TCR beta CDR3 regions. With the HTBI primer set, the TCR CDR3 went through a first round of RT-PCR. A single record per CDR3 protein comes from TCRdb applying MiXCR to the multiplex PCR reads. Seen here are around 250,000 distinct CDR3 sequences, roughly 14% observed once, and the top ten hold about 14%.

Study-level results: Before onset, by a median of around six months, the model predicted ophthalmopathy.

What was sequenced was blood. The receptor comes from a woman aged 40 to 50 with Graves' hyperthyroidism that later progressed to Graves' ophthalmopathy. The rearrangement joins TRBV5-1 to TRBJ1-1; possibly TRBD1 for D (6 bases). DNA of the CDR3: TGCGCCAGCAGCTTGGCCTTGGAGGAGGGGGGCACTGAAGCTTTCTTT. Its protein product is CASSLALEEGGTEAFF.